The sequence of this T cell receptor beta chain was determined in a study of blood T cells in healthy people across ages. V was pared by 4 bases and J by 0 bases, with 18 bases between. This CDR3 has 16 residues. CDR1 and CDR2 from the germline V gene are DFQATT and SNEGSKA (reference sequence). This clonotype has ten or more counts. Its target is unknown. Study-level results: Naive and antigen-experienced cells could not be conclusively compared, given unsorted PBMCs. Nothing was known about donor CMV status, and this possibly confounded expanded clonotype changes. Estimated diversity that came from one million T cells was considered an underestimate.

It was with a sample-barcoded 5' primer and a J-beta primer mix that a second PCR of roughly 7 to 11 cycles was run. TCRdb fed the 5' RACE reads into MiXCR, producing one record per CDR3 protein. The table lists hundreds of thousands of distinct CDR3 sequences, approximately 30% of them singletons. Input material: blood. The genes are TRBV20-1 and TRBJ1-1; D gene uncertain. This sequence was found in a woman older than 75 in good health. As DNA, the CDR3 is TGCAGTGCTACGAAAGGAGGAGGGTTTATGAACACTGAAGCTTTCTTT. Translation: CSATKGGGFMNTEAFF.